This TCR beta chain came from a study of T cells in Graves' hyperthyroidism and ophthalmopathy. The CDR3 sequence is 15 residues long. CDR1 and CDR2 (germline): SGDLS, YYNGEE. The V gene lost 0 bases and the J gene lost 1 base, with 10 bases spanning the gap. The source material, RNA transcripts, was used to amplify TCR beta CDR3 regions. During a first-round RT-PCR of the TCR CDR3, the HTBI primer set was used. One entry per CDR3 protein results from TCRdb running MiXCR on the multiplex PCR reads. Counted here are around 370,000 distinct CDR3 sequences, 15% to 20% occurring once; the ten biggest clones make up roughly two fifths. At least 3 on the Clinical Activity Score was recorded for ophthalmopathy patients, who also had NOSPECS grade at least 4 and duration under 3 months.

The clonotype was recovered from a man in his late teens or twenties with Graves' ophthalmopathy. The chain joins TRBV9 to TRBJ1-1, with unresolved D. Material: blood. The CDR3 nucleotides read TGTGCCAGCAGCGTAGAATCGGCCGGGAACACTGAAGCTTTCTTT. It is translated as CASSVESAGNTEAFF. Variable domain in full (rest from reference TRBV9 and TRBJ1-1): DSGVTQTPKHLITATGQRVTLRCSPRSGDLSVYWYQQSLDQGLQFLIQYYNGEERAKGNILERFSAQQFPDLHSELNLSSLELGDSALYFCASSVESAGNTEAFFGQGTRLTVV.